This entry lists 10 T cell receptor beta chains sequenced from one sample in a study of blood T cell repertoires in COVID-19. Assay used: immunoSEQ multiplex PCR; TCRdb lists only in-frame clones, some missing. Among approximately 68,000 clones, about 89% were seen once, and the ten largest hold roughly 13%. The sequenced sample was peripheral blood. The receptors stem from a woman aged 55-70 years with acute or convalescent COVID-19.

This chain uses TRBV30 with TRBJ2-1, with 7 nucleotides matching TRBD1. V lost 6 bases and J lost 0; bases outside the gene matches: 2. Per the germline V gene, CDR1 is GTSNPN and CDR2 is SVGIG (reference sequence). CDR3 size: 13 residues. The DNA of the CDR3 is TGTGCCTGTGGACAGGTCTCCTACAATGAGCAGTTCTTC. Translating it yields CACGQVSYNEQFF.

J is TRBJ1-1 and V is TRBV12-5; the D is unclear. The ends were cut back, 7 bases at V and 1 base at J, with 10 bases in the middle. Germline V gene data show CDR1 as LGHNT and CDR2 as FRNRAP. CDR3 length: 13 amino acids. The CDR3 region is CASDFYSNTEAFF. CDR3 nucleotides: TGTGCTAGTGACTTTTACTCGAACACTGAAGCTTTCTTT. Looking up the rest from reference TRBV12-5 and TRBJ1-1 gives the full variable domain: DARVTQTPRHKVTEMGQEVTMRCQPILGHNTVFWYRQTMMQGLELLAYFRNRAPLDDSGMPKDRFSAEMPDATLATLKIQPSEPRDSAVYFCASDFYSNTEAFFGQGTRLTVV.

This clone has only a few counts. The chain uses TRBV29-1 and TRBJ2-2; tentative D call: TRBD1 (5 bases). Germline CDR1 SQVTM, CDR2 ANQGSEA. Trimming stripped 6 bases from V and 0 bases from J, with 8 bases between. This CDR3 is built from 13 residues. The CDR3 loop is CSVDRPNTGELFF. CDR3 nucleotide sequence: TGCAGCGTAGACAGACCGAACACCGGGGAGCTGTTTTTT.

This chain connects TRBV7-9 to TRBJ1-2; 7 bases match TRBD1. Germline assignment: CDR1 SEHNR and CDR2 FQNEAQ (reference sequence). Unmatched junction bases numbered 8, after V lost 1 base and J lost 6 bases. The CDR3 is made up of 15 amino acids. The CDR3 loop reads CASSLGSGQDNGYTF. CDR3 sequence (DNA): TGTGCCAGCAGCTTAGGGTCTGGACAGGATAATGGCTACACCTTC.

This chain connects TRBV6-5 to TRBJ1-1; 8 positions match TRBD1. From germline, CDR1 is MNHEY and CDR2 SVGAGI. The trim removed 8 bases at V and 2 bases at J, leaving 4 bases unmatched. The CDR3 has 13 amino acids. Written as DNA, the CDR3 is TGTGCCAGCGTCGGACAGGGAAACACTGAAGCTTTCTTT. Translation: CASVGQGNTEAFF.

This sequence joins TRBV5-1 and TRBJ1-6; 10 nucleotides match TRBD1. Germline lookup yields CDR1 SGHRS and CDR2 YFSETQ. Trimming took 4 bases from V and 9 from J; bases not matched to a gene: 7. The CDR3 has 15 residues. The CDR3 DNA follows: TGCGCCAGCAGCCTTGGGACAGGGGTCCGTTCACCCCTCCACTTT. The encoded protein is CASSLGTGVRSPLHF.

The chain employs TRBV7-9 and TRBJ2-7, with D unresolved. The CDR3 runs 14 residues. Germline V lookup: CDR1 SEHNR, CDR2 FQNEAQ (reference sequence). V lost 5 bases and J lost 2, with 13 bases in between. The CDR3 loop reads CASSPNTITYEQYF. Here the CDR3 DNA reads TGTGCCAGCAGCCCAAACACGATTACCTACGAGCAGTACTTC.

CDR3 loop: CASSKAGEGPKIYDRSSYNSPLHF. The DNA of the CDR3 is TGTGCCAGCAGCAAAGCAGGCGAGGGCCCGAAAATATATGACCGGAGCTCCTATAATTCACCCCTCCACTTT. The rearrangement joins TRBV21-1 to TRBJ1-6. TRBV21-1 is a pseudogene locus. CDR3 length: 24 amino acids.

The chain employs TRBV30 and TRBJ1-4; TRBD1 aligns across 8 bases. The V gene's germline CDR1 is GTSNPN and CDR2 SVGIG (reference sequence). The CDR3 length is 13 residues. The V and J ends lost 7 bases and 5 bases, in that order; junction bases with no gene match: 6. CDR3 sequence: CALTGDQNEKLFF. In DNA form, the CDR3 reads TGTGCCTTGACAGGGGATCAAAATGAAAAACTGTTTTTT.

V is TRBV7-9 and J is TRBJ1-1; D uncertain. From germline, CDR1 is SEHNR and CDR2 FQNEAQ (reference sequence). Trimming stripped 5 bases from V and 5 bases from J, with 15 bases between. This CDR3 contains 14 residues. For the CDR3, the DNA is TGTGCCAGCAGCCCAAAGCCGCGAATGACTGAAGCTTTCTTT. Amino acid sequence: CASSPKPRMTEAFF.